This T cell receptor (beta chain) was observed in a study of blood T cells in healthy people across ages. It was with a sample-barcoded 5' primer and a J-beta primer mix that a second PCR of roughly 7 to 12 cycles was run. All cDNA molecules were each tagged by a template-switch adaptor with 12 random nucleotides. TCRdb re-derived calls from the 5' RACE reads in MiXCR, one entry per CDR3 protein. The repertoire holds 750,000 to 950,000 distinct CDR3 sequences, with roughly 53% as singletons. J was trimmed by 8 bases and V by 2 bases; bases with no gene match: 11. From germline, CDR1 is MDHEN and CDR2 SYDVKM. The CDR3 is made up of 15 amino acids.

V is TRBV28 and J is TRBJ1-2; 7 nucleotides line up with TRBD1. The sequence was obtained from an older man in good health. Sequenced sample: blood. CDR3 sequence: CASSLRGAGGLGYTF. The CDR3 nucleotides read TGTGCCAGCAGTTTAAGAGGGGCAGGGGGTTTGGGCTACACCTTC.